This TCR beta chain is from a study of vaccination and CD4 T cells after COVID-19. Background on the study: Overlapping spike peptides from SARS-CoV-2, HCoV-NL63, HCoV-OC43 and HCoV-229E served to stimulate the cells.

The Oncomine TCR Beta short-read assay was applied to DNA of cultured CD4+ T cells. TCRdb re-analysed the PCR reads in MiXCR, keeping a single row per CDR3 protein. Altogether about 21,000 distinct CDR3 sequences are present, 45% to 60% being singletons, with the ten largest covering 8% to 10%. Regarding treatment: roughly ten-day PBMC culture with coronavirus spike peptide pools or control peptides (ViraFEST assay). Negative selection was the method that isolated CD4+ T cells after 10 days of culture. With 3 bases clipped from V and 2 bases from J, the junction kept 4 bases outside the gene matches. Germline V gives CDR1 SEHNR, CDR2 FQNEAQ (reference sequence). CDR3 length: 15 amino acids. A remark on this clonotype: Its matching antigen is unknown.

Study findings and constraints: The study found that a median around 86% of reactive clones in convalescent patients appeared only post-vaccination.

The chain carries TRBV7-9 and TRBJ2-5, with TRBD2 matching over 9 bases. The TCR comes from a human donor who had recovered from COVID-19. The sequencing sample was made of CD4+ T cells from blood, cultured in vitro. The CDR3 sequence: CASSLASGAQETQYF. CDR3 bases: TGTGCCAGCAGCTTGGCTAGCGGGGCGCAAGAGACCCAGTACTTC. Combining the CDR3 with reference TRBV7-9 and TRBJ2-5 gives the whole variable domain DTGVSQNPRHKITKRGQNVTFRCDPISEHNRLYWYRQTLGQGPEFLTYFQNEAQLEKSRLLSDRFSAERPKGSFSTLEIQRTEQGDSAMYLCASSLASGAQETQYFGPGTRLLVL.